These T cell receptor beta chains were read from a single sample in a study of blood T cell repertoires in COVID-19. Profiling relied on immunoSEQ multiplex PCR, and the TCRdb table lists in-frame clones only, not all of them. The repertoire holds 200,000 to 300,000 clones, with 70% to 90% as singletons. Sequencing was done on a sample of PBMCs or T cells enriched from blood (not recorded which). The receptors here all came from a woman aged 40-49 years with acute COVID-19. The CDR3 runs from the conserved cysteine through the conserved F or W. A D gene is named only where the DNA matches it firmly. Size values are once, few and many counts, or a class for expanded clones, and some rows have none.

clone size,J gene,V gene,D gene,CDR3 protein,CDR3 DNA
NA,TRBJ2-1,TRBV24-1,NA,CATSDLPPGEQFF,TGTGCCACCAGTGATCTCCCCCCGGGGGAGCAGTTCTTC
NA,TRBJ2-6,TRBV2,NA,CATGTFSGANVLTF,TGTGCCACCGGGACTTTCTCTGGGGCCAACGTCCTGACTTTC
NA,TRBJ1-1,TRBV24-1,NA,CATTLSRDKTEAFF,TGTGCCACCACCTTATCCCGAGACAAAACTGAAGCTTTCTTT
NA,TRBJ1-1,TRBV6-5,TRBD1,CASGQGIFPEAFF,TGTGCCAGCGGACAGGGGATTTTCCCTGAAGCTTTCTTT
few,TRBJ1-6,TRBV5-6,NA,CASSSPPGRANSPLHF,TGTGCCAGCAGCTCCCCTCCGGGCAGGGCTAATTCACCCCTCCACTTT
NA,TRBJ2-3,TRBV7-3,TRBD2,CASSLNPAGITDTQYF,TGTGCCAGCAGCTTAAACCCAGCGGGGATCACAGATACGCAGTATTTT
once,TRBJ2-1,TRBV24-1,NA,CATSARGSYNEQFF,TGTGCCACCAGTGCAAGGGGGTCGTACAATGAGCAGTTCTTC
NA,TRBJ1-1,TRBV6-5,NA,CASRPSGTEAFF,TGTGCCAGCAGGCCCAGCGGGACTGAAGCTTTCTTT
NA,TRBJ2-3,TRBV7-8,TRBD2,CASSLLVAGGTSTDTQYF,TGTGCCAGCAGCTTACTGGTAGCGGGAGGGACGAGTACAGATACGCAGTATTTT
NA,TRBJ2-2,TRBV23-1,NA,CASSQSLGDINTGELFF,TGCGCCAGCAGTCAATCTCTCGGGGATATTAACACCGGGGAGCTGTTTTTT
NA,TRBJ1-2,TRBV6-6,TRBD1,CASTPRGLTGMKGYTF,TGTGCCAGCACCCCGAGGGGCCTGACAGGGATGAAAGGCTACACCTTC
NA,TRBJ2-5,TRBV5-1,TRBD1,CASSLAPGQMQTQYF,TGCGCCAGCAGCTTGGCCCCGGGACAGATGCAGACCCAGTACTTC
NA,TRBJ2-5,TRBV3-1/TRBV3-2,NA,CASSQGRRGETQYF,TGTGCCAGCAGTCAAGGCCGGCGGGGAGAGACCCAGTACTTC
NA,TRBJ1-5,TRBV4-1,TRBD1,CASDGTVNQPQHF,TGCGCCAGCGATGGGACAGTTAATCAGCCCCAGCATTTT
NA,TRBJ2-6,TRBV5-1,TRBD1,CVSTAGGSGANVLTF,TGCGTCAGCACGGCAGGGGGCTCTGGGGCCAACGTCCTGACTTTC
NA,TRBJ2-1,TRBV6-5,NA,CASRASESSYNEQFF,TGTGCCAGCAGAGCGAGTGAGAGCTCCTACAATGAGCAGTTCTTC